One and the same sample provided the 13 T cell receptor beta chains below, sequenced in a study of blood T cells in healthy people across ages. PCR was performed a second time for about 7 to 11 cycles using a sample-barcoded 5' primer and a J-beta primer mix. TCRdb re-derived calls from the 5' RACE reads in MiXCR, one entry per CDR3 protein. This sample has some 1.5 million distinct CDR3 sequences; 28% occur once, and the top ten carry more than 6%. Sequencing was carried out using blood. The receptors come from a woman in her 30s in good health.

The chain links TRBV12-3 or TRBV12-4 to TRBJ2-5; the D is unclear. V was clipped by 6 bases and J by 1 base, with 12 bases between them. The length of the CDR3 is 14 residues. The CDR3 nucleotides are TGTGCCAGCAGCACCGCCCCGGGCCAAGAGACCCAGTACTTC. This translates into CASSTAPGQETQYF.

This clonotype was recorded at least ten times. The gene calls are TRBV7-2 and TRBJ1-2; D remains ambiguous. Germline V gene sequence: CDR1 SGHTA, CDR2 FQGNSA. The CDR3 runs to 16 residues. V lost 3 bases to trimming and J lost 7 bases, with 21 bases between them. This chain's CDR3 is CASSLDAATGLTGYTF. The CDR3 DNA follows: TGTGCCAGCAGCTTGGACGCCGCCACGGGCCTGACTGGCTACACCTTC.

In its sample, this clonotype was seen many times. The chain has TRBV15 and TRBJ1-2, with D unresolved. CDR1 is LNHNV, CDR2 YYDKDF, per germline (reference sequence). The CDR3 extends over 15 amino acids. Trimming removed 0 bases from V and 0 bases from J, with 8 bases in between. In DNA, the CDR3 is TGTGCCACCAGCAGAGATCCCGGGGCTAACTATGGCTACACCTTC. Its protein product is CATSRDPGANYGYTF.

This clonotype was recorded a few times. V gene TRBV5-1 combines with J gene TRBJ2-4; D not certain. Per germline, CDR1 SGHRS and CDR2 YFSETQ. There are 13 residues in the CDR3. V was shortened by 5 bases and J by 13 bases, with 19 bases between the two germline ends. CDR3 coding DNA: TGCGCCAGCAGTAAATATCGGTTGCGAGAGCAGTACTTC. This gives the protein CASSKYRLREQYF.

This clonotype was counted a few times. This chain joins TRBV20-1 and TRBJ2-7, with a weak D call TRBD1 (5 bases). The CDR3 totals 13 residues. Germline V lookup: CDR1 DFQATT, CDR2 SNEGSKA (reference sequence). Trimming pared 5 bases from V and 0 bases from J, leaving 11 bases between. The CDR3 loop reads CSASSTDSYEQYF. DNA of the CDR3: TGCAGTGCTTCCTCGACAGACTCCTACGAGCAGTACTTC.

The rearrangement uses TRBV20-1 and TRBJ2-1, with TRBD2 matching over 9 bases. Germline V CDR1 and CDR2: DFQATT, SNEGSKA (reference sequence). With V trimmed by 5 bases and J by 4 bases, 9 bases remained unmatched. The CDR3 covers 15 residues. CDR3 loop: CSAPMRLAAYNEQFF. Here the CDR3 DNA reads TGCAGTGCTCCAATGCGACTAGCGGCTTACAATGAGCAGTTCTTC.

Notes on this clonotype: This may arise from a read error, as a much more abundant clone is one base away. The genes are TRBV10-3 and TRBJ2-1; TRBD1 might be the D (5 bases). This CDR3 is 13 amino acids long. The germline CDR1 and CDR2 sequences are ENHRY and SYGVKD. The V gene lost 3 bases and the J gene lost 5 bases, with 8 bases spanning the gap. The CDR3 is CAISDSRDNEQFF. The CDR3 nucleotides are TGTGCCATCAGTGATTCCAGGGACAATGAGCAGTTCTTC.

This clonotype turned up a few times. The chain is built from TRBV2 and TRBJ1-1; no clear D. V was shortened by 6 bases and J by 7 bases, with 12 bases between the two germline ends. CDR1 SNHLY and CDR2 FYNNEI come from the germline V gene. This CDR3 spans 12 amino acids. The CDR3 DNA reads TGTGCCAGCAGCACCAGGCGATTTGAAGCTTTCTTT. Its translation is CASSTRRFEAFF.

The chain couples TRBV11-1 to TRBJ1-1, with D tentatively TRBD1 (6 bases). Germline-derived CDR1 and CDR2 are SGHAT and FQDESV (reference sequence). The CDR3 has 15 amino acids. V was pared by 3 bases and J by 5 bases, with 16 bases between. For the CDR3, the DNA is TGTGCCAGCAGCTTCCTACAGGGAGGTAGGACTGAAGCTTTCTTT. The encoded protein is CASSFLQGGRTEAFF.

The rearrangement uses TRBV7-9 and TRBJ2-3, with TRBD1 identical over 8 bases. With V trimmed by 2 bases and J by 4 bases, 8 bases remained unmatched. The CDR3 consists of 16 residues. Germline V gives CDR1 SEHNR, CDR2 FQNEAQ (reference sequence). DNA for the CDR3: TGTGCCAGCAGCTTATCGACAGGGGTGGTCGCAGATACGCAGTATTTT. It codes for CASSLSTGVVADTQYF.

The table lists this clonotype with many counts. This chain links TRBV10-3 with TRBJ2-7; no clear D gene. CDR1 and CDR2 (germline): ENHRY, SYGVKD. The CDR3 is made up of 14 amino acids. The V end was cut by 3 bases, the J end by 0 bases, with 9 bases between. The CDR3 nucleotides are TGTGCCATCAGTGATGGAGACTTCTCCTACGAGCAGTACTTC. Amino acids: CAISDGDFSYEQYF.

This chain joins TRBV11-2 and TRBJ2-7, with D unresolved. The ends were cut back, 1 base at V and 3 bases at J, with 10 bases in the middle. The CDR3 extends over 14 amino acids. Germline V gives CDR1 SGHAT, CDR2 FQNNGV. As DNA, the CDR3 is TGTGCCAGCAGCTTAGCCCCGGACGGCTACGAGCAGTACTTC. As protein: CASSLAPDGYEQYF.

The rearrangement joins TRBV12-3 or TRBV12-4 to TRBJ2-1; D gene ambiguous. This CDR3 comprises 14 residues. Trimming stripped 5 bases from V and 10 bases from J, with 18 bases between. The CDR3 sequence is CASSPRVGPYEQFF. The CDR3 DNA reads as TGTGCCAGCAGTCCCCGGGTGGGTCCCTACGAGCAGTTCTTC.